These T cell receptor beta chains were read from a single sample in a study of blood T cell repertoires in COVID-19. Profiled with immunoSEQ multiplex PCR; TCRdb holds only in-frame clones, not every one. The sample holds 120,000 to 150,000 clones; 60% to 85% are singletons and the top ten take over 6.5%. The sample was peripheral blood. Receptors were obtained from a man aged 45-60 years with active or convalescent COVID-19. Both conserved end residues are part of each CDR3. D genes are given only for firm matches. Clone size is stated in some rows and not others, as once, few, many or a class when expanded.

J	D	size	V	CDR3	DNA
TRBJ1-3	TRBD1	NA	TRBV6-5	CASGQGSGNTIYF	TGTGCCAGTGGACAGGGCTCTGGAAACACCATATATTTT
TRBJ2-1	NA	NA	TRBV19	CASSQNQGSQFF	TGTGCCAGTAGTCAAAACCAGGGTAGCCAGTTCTTC
TRBJ1-2	NA	once	TRBV19	CASSRTDGYTF	TGTGCCAGTAGTAGGACAGATGGCTACACCTTC
TRBJ1-2	NA	NA	TRBV3-1/TRBV3-2	CASSPPRHLGGYTF	TGTGCCAGCAGCCCTCCCCGACACCTTGGTGGCTACACCTTC
TRBJ1-2	NA	NA	TRBV29-1	CSVRGQPYGYTF	TGCAGCGTTAGGGGACAACCCTATGGCTACACCTTC
TRBJ2-2	NA	NA	TRBV18	CASSPPGGDTGELFF	TGTGCCAGCTCACCACCGGGAGGAGACACCGGGGAGCTGTTTTTT
TRBJ1-3	TRBD1	NA	TRBV5-6	CASSLGQGAGNTIYF	TGTGCCAGCAGCTTGGGACAGGGCGCTGGAAACACCATATATTTT
TRBJ2-4	TRBD2	few	TRBV29-1	CSVTSGVGFGQYF	TGCAGCGTGACTAGCGGAGTCGGTTTTGGACAGTACTTC
TRBJ2-7	TRBD2	NA	TRBV29-1	CSVEPLGASGYYEQYF	TGCAGCGTTGAGCCCCTCGGGGCTAGCGGCTACTACGAGCAGTACTTC
TRBJ2-7	NA	NA	TRBV30	CAYRSVTYEQYF	TGTGCCTACCGTTCAGTCACCTACGAGCAGTACTTC
TRBJ2-5	TRBD1	NA	TRBV19	CASSQQTGGETQYF	TGTGCCAGTAGCCAACAGACAGGGGGGGAGACCCAGTACTTC
TRBJ2-7	TRBD2	NA	TRBV9	CASSVAMTSGSYEQYF	TGTGCCAGCAGCGTAGCTATGACTAGCGGGTCTTACGAGCAGTACTTC
TRBJ2-5	NA	NA	TRBV7-2	CASSQLAQETQYF	TGTGCCAGCAGCCAACTAGCACAGGAGACCCAGTACTTC
TRBJ1-3	NA	NA	TRBV30	CAWTGLIGNTIYF	TGTGCCTGGACGGGTTTGATTGGAAACACCATATATTTT
TRBJ1-2	TRBD1	NA	TRBV7-2	CASSLRGGQARGYTF	TGTGCCAGCAGCTTAAGGGGGGGACAGGCTCGAGGCTACACCTTC
TRBJ1-1	TRBD1	NA	TRBV7-8	CASSLATGWTEAFF	TGTGCCAGCAGCTTAGCGACAGGGTGGACTGAAGCTTTCTTT
TRBJ2-5	NA	NA	TRBV27	CASSRTVPPETQYF	TGTGCCAGCTCCCGGACAGTTCCACCAGAGACCCAGTACTTC
TRBJ2-7	NA	NA	TRBV9	CASSVVETESEQYF	TGTGCCAGCAGCGTAGTCGAGACGGAGAGCGAGCAGTACTTC
TRBJ2-7	TRBD2	NA	TRBV4-1	CASSPGLAGAYEQYF	TGCGCCAGCAGCCCCGGACTAGCGGGGGCCTACGAGCAGTACTTC
TRBJ2-7	TRBD2	few	TRBV6-1	CASSEGLWTSFYEQYF	TGTGCCAGCAGTGAAGGTCTGTGGACTAGCTTCTACGAGCAGTACTTC
TRBJ1-2	NA	few	TRBV27	CATRPAQGYGYTF	TGTGCCACTCGACCTGCTCAGGGGTATGGCTACACCTTC
TRBJ2-1	NA	NA	TRBV6-5	CASSSRRGPNNEQFF	TGTGCCAGCAGTTCCCGCCGCGGCCCTAACAATGAGCAGTTCTTC
TRBJ1-1	NA	NA	TRBV5-1	CASSLGTQVGGTEAFF	TGCGCCAGCAGCTTGGGTACCCAGGTCGGAGGGACTGAAGCTTTCTTT
TRBJ1-2	NA	few	TRBV9	CASSVDPTGYGYTF	TGTGCCAGCAGCGTAGATCCTACAGGGTATGGCTACACCTTC
TRBJ1-3	NA	NA	TRBV29-1	CSVSRINSGNTIYF	TGCAGCGTGAGCAGGATTAACTCTGGAAACACCATATATTTT
TRBJ1-3	TRBD1	NA	TRBV7-9	CASSAWTGDGNTIYF	TGTGCCAGCAGCGCCTGGACAGGGGACGGAAACACCATATATTTT
TRBJ1-1	NA	NA	TRBV9	CASSVDWYMNTEAFF	TGTGCCAGCAGCGTAGACTGGTATATGAACACTGAAGCTTTCTTT
TRBJ1-1	NA	NA	TRBV28	CASSLTGNTEAFF	TGTGCCAGCAGTTTAACAGGGAATACTGAAGCTTTCTTT
TRBJ2-3	NA	NA	TRBV7-2	CASSLVPSLSTDTQYF	TGTGCCAGCAGCTTAGTCCCTAGCCTTAGCACAGATACGCAGTATTTT
TRBJ2-7	TRBD1	NA	TRBV5-1	CASSLGQGLYEQYF	TGCGCCAGCAGCTTGGGACAGGGGTTATACGAGCAGTACTTC
TRBJ2-3	TRBD2	NA	TRBV28	CASSPRASGLSTDTQYF	TGTGCCAGCAGCCCTCGGGCTAGCGGCCTAAGCACAGATACGCAGTATTTT
TRBJ2-5	TRBD1	once	TRBV18	CASSRGQKHQETQYF	TGTGCCAGCTCCCGGGGACAGAAACATCAAGAGACCCAGTACTTC
TRBJ2-7	NA	few	TRBV7-3	CASSPDGTSEREQYF	TGTGCCAGCAGCCCGGACGGGACTTCCGAGAGGGAGCAGTACTTC
TRBJ2-6	NA	NA	TRBV7-2	CASSLASGLPSGANVLTF	TGTGCCAGCAGCTTAGCTTCTGGACTTCCCTCTGGGGCCAACGTCCTGACTTTC
TRBJ1-1	TRBD1	NA	TRBV6-2/TRBV6-3	CASSGQGNPEAFF	TGTGCCAGCAGCGGACAGGGGAACCCTGAAGCTTTCTTT
TRBJ2-5	TRBD2	once	TRBV25-1	CASSEGSSGRSLETQYF	TGTGCCAGCAGTGAAGGGTCTAGCGGGAGATCCCTGGAGACCCAGTACTTC
TRBJ2-7	NA	NA	TRBV6-5	CASRSVGGSYEQYF	TGTGCCAGCAGATCCGTAGGCGGGTCCTACGAGCAGTACTTC
TRBJ1-2	TRBD1	NA	TRBV4-1	CASSQARGQAYGYTF	TGCGCCAGCAGCCAAGCAAGGGGACAGGCCTATGGCTACACCTTC
TRBJ1-3	NA	NA	TRBV12-2	CASRLVVREDTIYF	TGTGCAAGTCGCTTAGTAGTCAGGGAGGACACCATATATTTT
TRBJ2-1	NA	NA	TRBV6-5	CASRRQGGSYNEQFF	TGTGCCAGCAGGCGACAGGGAGGTTCTTACAATGAGCAGTTCTTC
TRBJ2-2	NA	NA	TRBV19	CASSILVPGGELFF	TGTGCCAGTAGTATCTTAGTCCCGGGCGGGGAGCTGTTTTTT
TRBJ1-3	NA	NA	TRBV9	CASSPMGLSGNTIYF	TGTGCCAGCAGCCCCATGGGCCTCTCTGGAAACACCATATATTTT
TRBJ1-2	NA	NA	TRBV7-3	CASSPFGGNYGYTF	TGTGCCAGCAGCCCCTTCGGGGGGAACTATGGCTACACCTTC
TRBJ2-1	TRBD2	NA	TRBV7-9	CASRRLAGSHNEQFF	TGTGCCAGCAGGAGACTAGCGGGATCCCACAATGAGCAGTTCTTC
TRBJ2-1	TRBD2	few	TRBV9	CASSLSGLAANEQFF	TGTGCCAGCAGCCTCTCGGGACTAGCGGCGAATGAGCAGTTCTTC
TRBJ2-3	NA	once	TRBV4-1	CASSQALKRTAMSDTQYF	TGCGCCAGCAGCCAAGCCCTTAAGAGGACAGCAATGTCGGATACGCAGTATTTT
TRBJ2-1	TRBD2	once	TRBV5-6	CASSLFSGSPYNEQFF	TGTGCCAGCAGCTTGTTTAGCGGGAGCCCCTACAATGAGCAGTTCTTC
TRBJ2-2	TRBD2	NA	TRBV24-1	CATKGLAGTGELFF	TGTGCCACCAAAGGACTAGCGGGCACCGGGGAGCTGTTTTTT
TRBJ2-3	TRBD2	NA	TRBV19	CASSSTSGRRDTQYF	TGTGCCAGTAGTTCCACTAGCGGGAGACGAGATACGCAGTATTTT
TRBJ2-3	NA	few	TRBV3-1/TRBV3-2	CASNPGTWGDTQYF	TGTGCCAGCAACCCCGGGACTTGGGGAGATACGCAGTATTTT
TRBJ1-4	NA	NA	TRBV4-1	CASSQGIQGKLFF	TGCGCCAGCAGCCAAGGGATACAGGGAAAACTGTTTTTT
TRBJ1-2	TRBD1	NA	TRBV6-5	CASSSPDRGAGYTF	TGTGCCAGCAGTTCTCCGGACAGGGGGGCTGGCTACACCTTC
TRBJ2-1	TRBD2	once	TRBV12-5	CASGLDGGRNEQFF	TGTGCTAGTGGTTTAGATGGCGGGAGGAATGAGCAGTTCTTC
TRBJ2-6	NA	NA	TRBV2	CASSEAEGRRGGANVLTF	TGTGCCAGCAGTGAAGCGGAGGGTCGCCGAGGGGGGGCCAACGTCCTGACTTTC
TRBJ2-5	TRBD1	NA	TRBV29-1	CSDQTGTAQETQYF	TGCAGCGACCAAACCGGGACAGCCCAAGAGACCCAGTACTTC
TRBJ2-7	NA	NA	TRBV2	CASSRSRVNHEQYF	TGTGCCAGCAGTAGGAGCAGGGTGAATCACGAGCAGTACTTC
TRBJ2-1	TRBD2	NA	TRBV19	CASSSRLAGNLEDEQFF	TGTGCCAGTAGTTCCCGACTAGCGGGAAACCTCGAGGATGAGCAGTTCTTC
TRBJ2-7	NA	NA	TRBV19	CASMPAGLRNHEQYF	TGTGCCAGTATGCCCGCCGGCCTGAGGAACCACGAGCAGTACTTC